What follows are 18 T cell receptor beta chains derived from one specimen sequenced in a study of control samples from healthy donors and cancer patients. Profiling relied on immunoSEQ multiplex PCR, and the TCRdb table lists in-frame clones only, not all of them. Counted here are about 84,000 clones, approximately 80% occurring once; the ten biggest clones make up 11%. The sequencing sample was made of PBMCs. These TCRs come from a man in his 60s with head and neck cancer.

The chain employs TRBV27 and TRBJ1-5, with a tentative D call TRBD1 (5 bases). Germline V gene sequence: CDR1 MNHEY, CDR2 SMNVEV (reference sequence). The CDR3 extends over 16 amino acids. V gave up 6 bases and J gave up 4 bases, with 19 bases separating them. Here the CDR3 reads CASRLMGQLSNQPQHF. CDR3 DNA: TGTGCCAGCAGACTTATGGGGCAGCTTTCTAATCAGCCCCAGCATTTT.

The chain uses TRBV19 and TRBJ2-1; 16 nucleotides line up with TRBD2. The junction had 10 bases not matched to a gene; V was cut back by 7 bases and J by 16 bases. CDR3 size: 14 residues. Germline assignment: CDR1 LNHDA and CDR2 SQIVND (reference sequence). DNA of the CDR3: TGTGCCAGTATTCAATCGGGACTAGCGGGAGGGCTCTTCTTC. This sequence encodes CASIQSGLAGGLFF.

This sequence joins TRBV7-2 and TRBJ1-3, with D tentatively TRBD1 (5 bases). With 5 bases removed from V and 7 bases from J, the gap between germline ends came to 15 bases. Per germline, CDR1 SGHTA and CDR2 FQGNSA. The CDR3 contains 14 residues. CDR3 residues: CASSRPGWGNTIYF. In DNA, the CDR3 is TGTGCCAGCAGCAGACCCGGCTGGGGCAACACCATATATTTT.

This clone was seen only a few times. The rearrangement joins TRBV5-5 to TRBJ2-7; D gene uncertain. The germline CDR1 and CDR2 sequences are SGHKS and YYEKEE (reference sequence). The CDR3 runs 17 residues. Trimming pared 0 bases from V and 0 bases from J, leaving 16 bases between. The CDR3 loop is CASSLAFVLTASYEQYF. CDR3 bases: TGTGCCAGCAGCTTGGCCTTCGTTTTGACGGCCTCCTACGAGCAGTACTTC.

V usage is TRBV6-4 and J usage is TRBJ2-6; no definite D call. V was clipped by 5 bases and J by 1 base, with 6 bases between them. The CDR3 loop spans 14 amino acids. Germline assignment: CDR1 MRHNA and CDR2 SNTAGT. The CDR3 nucleotides are TGTGCCAGCAGTTCGGATTCTGGGGCCAACGTCCTGACTTTC. Encoded protein: CASSSDSGANVLTF.

The chain carries TRBV5-1 and TRBJ2-7; possibly TRBD1 for D (5 bases). This CDR3 contains 15 residues. The V end was cut by 0 bases, the J end by 3 bases, with 13 bases between. Germline V CDR1 and CDR2: SGHRS, YFSETQ. The chain's CDR3 is CASSLAFDSNYEQYF. The CDR3 bases are TGCGCCAGCAGCTTGGCCTTTGACAGTAACTACGAGCAGTACTTC.

The chain has TRBV5-1 and TRBJ1-2, with a possible D match to TRBD1 (5 bases). Per the germline V gene, CDR1 is SGHRS and CDR2 is YFSETQ. The CDR3 has 14 amino acids. Trimming removed 6 bases from V and 4 bases from J, with 16 bases in between. The CDR3 loop is CASTQAGGSYGYTF. As DNA, the CDR3 is TGCGCCAGCACCCAGGCTGGGGGGTCCTATGGCTACACCTTC. Looking up the rest from reference TRBV5-1 and TRBJ1-2 gives the full variable domain: KAGVTQTPRYLIKTRGQQVTLSCSPISGHRSVSWYQQTPGQGLQFLFEYFSETQRNKGNFPGRFSGRQFSNSRSEMNVSTLELGDSALYLCASTQAGGSYGYTFGSGTRLTVV.

This sequence joins TRBV5-6 and TRBJ2-7, with D perhaps TRBD1 or TRBD2 (6 bases each). There are 15 residues in the CDR3. The ends were cut back, 3 bases at V and 6 bases at J, with 19 bases in the middle. Germline V gives CDR1 SGHDT, CDR2 YYEEEE. CDR3 in DNA: TGTGCCAGCAGCTATTGGGCGGGGTGGGGGGCCGAGCAGTACTTC. Translated: CASSYWAGWGAEQYF.

V usage is TRBV6-6 and J usage is TRBJ1-5; the D is unclear. Trimming stripped 3 bases from V and 9 bases from J, with 18 bases between. The length of the CDR3 is 15 residues. The germline CDR1 and CDR2 sequences are MNHNY and SVGAGI (reference sequence). CDR3 in amino acids: CASSYDRPNVSPQHF. The DNA for the CDR3 is TGTGCCAGCAGTTATGACCGTCCCAATGTATCGCCCCAGCATTTT.

This clone was found once. This chain links TRBV2 with TRBJ2-3; TRBD2 matches at 12 bases. The trim removed 7 bases at V and 5 bases at J, leaving 4 bases unmatched. This CDR3 is 14 amino acids long. The germline V gene has CDR1 SNHLY and CDR2 FYNNEI. Written as DNA, the CDR3 is TGTGCCAGCACAGCTAGCGGGAGGGTAGATACGCAGTATTTT. This codes for CASTASGRVDTQYF.

This clone was detected a few times. CDR3 sequence reads: CASSLFVLPITDTQYF. The CDR3 DNA follows: TGTGCCAGCAGCTTATTCGTCCTCCCAATCACAGATACGCAGTATTTT. The chain is built from TRBV7-8 and TRBJ2-3; D gene unclear. The CDR3 length is 16 residues. Trimming shortened V by 2 bases and J by 2 bases, and 14 bases separated the two germline ends. Germline CDR1 is SGHVS and CDR2 is FQNEAQ.

The gene calls are TRBV3-1 (or the pseudogene TRBV3-2) and TRBJ1-1; D might be TRBD1 (6 bases). The germline V gene encodes CDR1 LGHDT and CDR2 YNNKEL (reference sequence). The germline V and J ends were trimmed by 1 base and 4 bases, with 10 bases remaining between them. The CDR3 extends over 14 amino acids. CDR3: CASSQGQVGTEAFF. CDR3 DNA: TGTGCCAGCAGCCAAGGACAGGTCGGCACTGAAGCTTTCTTT.

The chain is built from TRBV14 and TRBJ2-2; D not resolved. V was shortened by 0 bases and J by 8 bases, with 4 bases between the two germline ends. The CDR3 contains 12 residues. CDR1 and CDR2 from the germline V gene are SGHDN and FVKESK. CDR3 bases: TGTGCCAGCAGCCAAGACCGAGGGGAGCTGTTTTTT. It encodes CASSQDRGELFF.

The rearrangement joins TRBV6-5 to TRBJ2-1; 7 nucleotides agree with TRBD1. The J segment lost 8 bases and the V segment lost 4 bases, leaving 11 bases of the junction unmatched. The CDR3 is 15 residues long. Per the germline V gene, CDR1 is MNHEY and CDR2 is SVGAGI. CDR3 region: CASSSKGASGYEQFF. The CDR3 nucleotides are TGTGCCAGCAGTTCGAAGGGGGCGTCGGGTTATGAGCAGTTCTTC.

This clone was detected only a few times. V is TRBV28 and J is TRBJ1-2, with D possibly TRBD1 on 6 matching bases. V was clipped by 3 bases and J by 0 bases, with 11 bases between them. CDR1 is MDHEN and CDR2 is SYDVKM in the germline V gene. The CDR3 is made up of 15 amino acids. The CDR3 DNA reads as TGTGCCAGCAGTTTCGGTGGACAGACTAACTATGGCTACACCTTC. Translated, it gives CASSFGGQTNYGYTF.

This rearrangement joins TRBV10-1 to TRBJ2-2; TRBD1 might be the D (5 bases). The CDR3 has 13 amino acids. The ends were cut back, 6 bases at V and 5 bases at J, with 10 bases in the middle. The germline V gene has CDR1 WNHNN and CDR2 SYGVQD (reference sequence). The CDR3: CASSSQGTGELFF. CDR3 nucleotides: TGCGCCAGCAGCTCTCAGGGAACCGGGGAGCTGTTTTTT.

V gene TRBV5-4 combines with J gene TRBJ1-4; D not certain. Germline values: CDR1 SGHNT, CDR2 YYREEE (reference sequence). Trimming left V 0 bases short and J 8 bases short, with 14 bases between. This CDR3 spans 15 amino acids. CDR3 sequence (DNA): TGTGCCAGCAGCTTGGATAAGGGTGTGAAGGAAAAACTGTTTTTT. It codes for CASSLDKGVKEKLFF. Full variable domain (rest looked up from reference TRBV5-4 and TRBJ1-4): ETGVTQSPTHLIKTRGQQVTLRCSSQSGHNTVSWYQQALGQGPQFIFQYYREEENGRGNFPPRFSGLQFPNYSSELNVNALELDDSALYLCASSLDKGVKEKLFFGSGTQLSVL.

The chain carries TRBV4-2 and TRBJ2-1; 7 bases map to TRBD2. The CDR3 consists of 16 residues. Trimming at V came to 0 bases and at J to 5 bases, leaving 7 bases not matched to a gene. Germline V gene data show CDR1 as LGHNA and CDR2 as YNFKEQ. In nucleotides, the CDR3 is TGTGCCAGCAGCCAAGACCCTAGCGGAGGGAACAATGAGCAGTTCTTC. This codes for CASSQDPSGGNNEQFF.